This T cell receptor (beta chain) stems from a study of cytomegalovirus exposure and HLA in healthy donors (dated by TCRdb to 2016 to 2017). In terms of the full investigation: An earlier analysis of approximately 590 of the donors reported more than 250 Gb of sequence data and around 120 million unique TCR beta sequences from 150 million to 200 million T cells. Among the roughly 370 genotyped donors, around 81% belonged to the genetic ancestry cluster associated with self-reported Caucasian donors. Donor age, sex, ethnicity and CMV serostatus were compiled alongside the repertoire data. Both class I and class II loci were covered by HLA typing, at four-digit resolution. In the later analysis, no new phenotypic data were used to find candidate immune exposures; instead, reliance was placed on TCR beta sequences and their occurrence across donors. To decide whether each TCR beta V gene segment behaved as functional or pseudogenic, an earlier analysis of some 600 of the donors relied on high-throughput TCR beta sequencing. The study aimed to test whether cataloging public T cell receptors could reveal signatures of past pathogen exposure. Using immunosequencing, the study profiled T cell repertoires from some 670 subjects and related those repertoires to cytomegalovirus serostatus. In a later analysis, previously published TCR beta repertoires from roughly 710 donors were re-analyzed and high-resolution HLA genotyping was added so that TCR occurrence patterns could be studied. Along with the 666-subject first cohort, a separate validation cohort of over a hundred different subjects was used. Every discovery cohort repertoire had been produced on one sequencing platform. Because of strong linkage in the cohort, four to six DR-DQ haplotypes were treated as single units for association and clustering. The number of donors typed differed by locus, with 629-630 for A, B, C, DRB1 and DQB1, more than 500 for DQA1, nearly 610 for DPA1, and around 460 for DPB1. Around 300 gigabases of sequencing data and approximately 93 million unique TCR sequences were included in an early release covering roughly 600 HLA-typed donors. To predict cytomegalovirus infection status, the study combined high-throughput TCR immunosequencing, statistical association of individual TCRs with disease status, and machine learning. On average, approximately 250,000 unique TCR beta nucleotide sequences were sequenced per donor among 398 genotyped donors of the cohort, with roughly 18% of those sequences being non-productive. A later genetic analysis used genome-wide SNP genotypes for about three fifths of the 666 donors, treating that subset as a discovery cohort. The paper's findings and limits, for the study overall: A total of some 180 TCR beta chains were listed by the study as associated with cytomegalovirus. When HLA alleles, especially DR and DQ, strongly co-occurred, attributing TCR associations to individual alleles was difficult. According to a later analysis, most CMV-associated TCR beta chains appeared to be HLA-restricted, and the HLA associations seemed to be driven largely by CMV exposure. In both the original and validation cohorts, the classifier was reported to diagnose cytomegalovirus status with high specificity and sensitivity. HLA typing was unavailable for some donors at each locus, so association tests used only the typed subset. The sequencing pipeline was judged likely to have produced a cluster of highly shared sequence variants as a technical artifact. At a false discovery rate of 0.05, a later analysis linked under 20,000 TCR beta sequences to specific HLA alleles. A later analysis found that TCR association rates varied across HLA loci, with DRB1 alleles showing the most associated TCRs and HLA-C alleles the fewest. Presence/absence analyses assumed roughly uniform sequencing depth across donors, an assumption that may not hold. A further reported finding was that TCR beta sequences accurately predicted the HLA-A and HLA-B alleles for most subjects in the first cohort. Seventeen rarely observed V segments, including chromosome 9 orphons, were excluded from the earlier analysis of about 610 of the donors because counts were too low. Correlated functional status among segregating V segments might be attributable to linkage disequilibrium, but an unknown experimental factor could not be ruled out. A later analysis found that HLA-associated TCR beta chains were more clonally expanded and had lower generation probabilities than equally common non-associated chains. In vitro tests confirmed that a few of the cytomegalovirus-associated TCR beta chains recognize cytomegalovirus antigens. Broadly in line with IMGT annotations, most TCR beta V segments showed up in productive rearrangements about 90% or about 30% of the time in an earlier analysis of about 500 of the donors. Compared with the approximately 700-donor mean, donors in an Asian-associated ancestry cluster had fewer N-insertions in productive TCRs, according to a later genetic analysis. Most TCR sequences were observed very rarely across donors, whereas some public TCRs were present in many individuals. It was suggested by the authors that the approach could potentially be generalized to other disease states and immunological phenotypes. A later analysis reported that several top co-occurrence clusters appeared linked to parvovirus B19, influenza, CMV and Epstein-Barr virus. An association between a missense DCLRE1C variant and V-gene and J-gene trimming of TCR beta chains was found in a later genetic analysis and replicated in an independent cohort. This cohort had only TCR beta chains sequenced, and the lack of alpha or paired-chain data limited which features could be detected. The 87-base-pair reads could not distinguish some IMGT-functional V segments, including TRBV6-2 and TRBV6-3, so those segments were excluded. The only immune exposure information available for the cohort was CMV serostatus.

This clone has just one count. Its antigen remains undetermined. Qualities for individual bases were not recorded, and no much larger clone is one base off. The cohort consisted of 600 to 750 healthy bone marrow donors. Cohort members were all nominally healthy when sampled, although unrecorded immune exposures were likely present. The donor tested CMV seronegative, placing the donor among the approximately 360 seronegative members of the cohort. A peripheral blood sample was provided by each donor, and peripheral blood mononuclear cells were used for TCR beta sequencing. Genomic DNA was extracted from the blood cell samples with the Qiagen DNeasy Blood Extraction Kit. CDR1 is given as MNHEY and CDR2 as SVGAGI, both from the germline V gene. The CDR3 measures 13 amino acids from cysteine to phenylalanine. Just the 39-base CDR3 DNA is kept, in frame starting at base 1. The V end loses 6 bases and the J end loses 1 base, and a stretch of 8 bases separates them.

Library generation was performed with the immunoSEQ multiplex PCR assay. The multiplex PCR relied on a mix of 60 forward primers for TCR Vbeta segments and 13 reverse primers for TCR Jbeta segments. A multiplex PCR assay on genomic DNA amplified the CDR3 region of rearranged TCR beta genes. The Illumina HiSeq System was used to sequence the amplified TCR beta libraries as 87-base-pair reads. Per the authors' processing: A later analysis tallied some 79 million unique TCR beta chains across the 600 to 700 repertoires, and about 10 million of those chains were shared by two or more donors. Raw reads were error-corrected and collapsed into unique sequences with a nearest-neighbor algorithm that merged closely related sequences to remove PCR and sequencing errors. V, D and J gene segments were assigned by aligning CDR3 sequences to IMGT reference sequences. For a sequence to be retained, a match of at least six nucleotides to both a V gene segment and a J gene segment was required. A rearrangement counted as productive if the CDR3 had no stop codons and remained in frame with V and J, and every other rearrangement counted as non-productive. CDR3 was defined by IMGT convention, running from the second conserved V-encoded cysteine to the conserved J-encoded phenylalanine. In an earlier analysis of more than 550 of the donors, sequences lacking an unambiguous match to a single V gene segment were excluded. In an earlier analysis of some 590 of the donors, V segments were called functional above 56.7% productive rearrangements and were called segregating when the between-donor standard deviation exceeded 5%. A statistical classification framework was built to diagnose cytomegalovirus status from the catalog of TCR beta chain sequences. In a later analysis, V and J genes were assigned by comparing TCR nucleotide sequences against IMGT/GENE-DB human TR gene sequences. The TCRdist pipeline was used in a later analysis to assign CDR3 sequences and most-parsimonious VDJ recombination scenarios. In a later analysis, each TCR beta chain was defined by its CDR3 amino acid sequence together with its V-gene family, and reads without a unique V-gene family were excluded. A later analysis removed roughly 590 highly shared, low-generation-probability nucleotide sequences to deal with suspected cross-contamination and a sequencing artifact. A later analysis calculated a clonal expansion index for each public chain from normalized within-repertoire ranks of inferred template counts. A later analysis computed generation probabilities with a VDJ recombination model fitted to out-of-frame rearrangements, and checked the results against IGoR. In a later analysis, TCR-TCR, TCR-HLA and TCR-CMV co-occurrence was scored with hypergeometric tests, and a repertoire-size bias correction was applied to TCR pairs. In a later analysis, false discovery rates were estimated by permuting HLA or CMV assignments 20 times. In a later analysis, co-occurring TCRs were grouped with DBSCAN, and TCRdist sequence similarity was added when clustering was performed within HLA-allele-positive subsets. Repertoires with fewer than 30,000 or more than 120,000 public chains, plus five repertoires with anomalous nucleotide sharing, were excluded from co-occurrence clustering. TCRdb holds this immuneACCESS table with in-frame rearrangements only. Some clones are missing; in checked studies, unresolved V genes explain under half, and the rest has no known cause. From that table come the V and J calls and clone size; the DNA was used to work out D and trimming. This sample holds around 190,000 clones; around 76% were observed only once. The ten top clones hold 1.5% to 2% of the sample.

The clonotype originates from a man between 25 and 39 years old in good health and CMV-seronegative. The rearranged segments are TRBV6-5 and TRBJ2-3, with the D gene not confidently named. Sequencing was done on a sample of PBMCs. Read as DNA, the sequence is TGTGCCAGCAGGAAAACAGGCACAGATACGCAGTATTTT. It specifies CASRKTGTDTQYF.